This entry lists 5 T cell receptor beta chains sequenced from one sample in a study of T cells expressing NK-cell markers. TCRdb re-called the 5' RACE reads, yielding one record per CDR3 amino acid sequence without DNA. The sample has roughly 110,000 distinct CDR3 sequences; the top ten hold about a fifth. The material sequenced was blood T cells: a sorted CD56 or NKG2C T cell subset, CD4+ or CD8+ T cells, or bulk PBMC T cells (not recorded which). The receptor source for this set is a woman aged 18 to 75 in good health.

The gene calls are TRBV27 and TRBJ1-1; TCRdb gives TRBD1 as the D gene, but with no DNA this cannot be confirmed. Germline-derived CDR1 and CDR2 are MNHEY and SMNVEV (reference sequence). The CDR3 spans 14 residues. The CDR3 loop is CASSLSAGATEAFF.

The V call is TRBV12-3 or TRBV12-4, the J call TRBJ2-5; there is no DNA to check the TCRdb D call of TRBD2. The CDR3 loop spans 16 amino acids. CDR3 in amino acids: CASSSALAGAQETQYF.

The chain combines TRBV29-1 with TRBJ2-7; TCRdb outputs TRBD1, but without DNA this stays unchecked. The germline V gene encodes CDR1 SQVTM and CDR2 ANQGSEA. The CDR3 is 14 amino acids. The CDR3 sequence: CSVEAQGSLYEQYF.

V gene TRBV5-5 combines with J gene TRBJ1-5. The CDR3 is 14 amino acids. In germline, CDR1 is SGHKS, CDR2 YYEKEE (reference sequence). The CDR3 protein is CASSLPTSNQPQHF.

J is TRBJ1-5 and V is TRBV5-7. TRBV5-7 is identified as an open reading frame with a role that is uncertain. This CDR3 comprises 14 residues. The chain's CDR3 is CASSLAPDNQPQHF.